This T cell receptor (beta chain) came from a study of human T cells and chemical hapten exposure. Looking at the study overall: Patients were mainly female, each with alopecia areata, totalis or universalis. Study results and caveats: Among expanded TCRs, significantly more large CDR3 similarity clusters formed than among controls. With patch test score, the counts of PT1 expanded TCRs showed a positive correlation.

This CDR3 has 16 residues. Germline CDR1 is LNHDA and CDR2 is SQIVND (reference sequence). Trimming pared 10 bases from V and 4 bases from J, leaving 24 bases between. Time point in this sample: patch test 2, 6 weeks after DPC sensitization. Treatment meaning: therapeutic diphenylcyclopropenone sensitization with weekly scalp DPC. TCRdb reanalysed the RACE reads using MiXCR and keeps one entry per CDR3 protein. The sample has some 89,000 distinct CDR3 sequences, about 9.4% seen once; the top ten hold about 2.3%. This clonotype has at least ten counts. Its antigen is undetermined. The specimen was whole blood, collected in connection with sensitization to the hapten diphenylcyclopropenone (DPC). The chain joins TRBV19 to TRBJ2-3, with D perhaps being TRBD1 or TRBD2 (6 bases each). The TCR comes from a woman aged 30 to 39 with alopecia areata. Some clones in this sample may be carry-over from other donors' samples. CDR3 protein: CATHGTQLASADTQYF. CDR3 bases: TGTGCCACCCATGGGACACAACTAGCAAGCGCAGATACGCAGTATTTT. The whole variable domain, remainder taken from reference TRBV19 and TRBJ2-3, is DGGITQSPKYLFRKEGQNVTLSCEQNLNHDAMYWYRQDPGQGLRLIYYSQIVNDFQKGDIAEGYSVSREKKESFPLTVTSAQKNPTAFYLCATHGTQLASADTQYFGPGTRLTVL.